A single sample gave rise to the 6 T cell receptor beta chains below, sequenced in a study of cytomegalovirus exposure and HLA in healthy donors. Generated by immunoSEQ multiplex PCR, the TCRdb table keeps only in-frame clones and is missing some. The sample carries some 130,000 clones, roughly nine tenths recorded once. Source material: PBMCs. These receptors came from a woman aged 18-35 years in good health and CMV-seronegative.

This clone was seen only once. DNA for the CDR3: TGCAGCGTCTTAGACAGTACGAACTATGGCTACACCTTC. It encodes CSVLDSTNYGYTF. The chain recombines TRBV29-1 with TRBJ1-2; a weak D match, TRBD1 (5 bases). The CDR3 runs 13 residues. Looked up from germline, CDR1 is SQVTM and CDR2 is ANQGSEA. V gave up 6 bases and J gave up 2 bases, with 13 bases separating them.

V gene TRBV7-2 combines with J gene TRBJ2-7; 7 positions agree with TRBD1. The V gene's germline CDR1 is SGHTA and CDR2 FQGNSA. The J segment lost 1 base and the V segment lost 2 bases, leaving 5 bases of the junction unmatched. This CDR3 spans 15 amino acids. The CDR3 here is CASSLISGQSYEQYF. CDR3 in DNA: TGTGCCAGCAGCTTAATTTCGGGACAGTCCTACGAGCAGTACTTC.

This chain joins TRBV5-5 and TRBJ2-5; TRBD2 might be the D (5 bases). The germline CDR1 and CDR2 sequences are SGHKS and YYEKEE (reference sequence). The CDR3 is 14 residues long. The V end lost 5 bases, the J end lost 3 bases, and 14 bases lay between the germline ends. The CDR3 bases are TGTGCCAGCAGAAATGATCCCGGGGAAGAGACCCAGTACTTC. Amino acid sequence: CASRNDPGEETQYF.

The chain carries TRBV5-1 and TRBJ2-7, with D maybe TRBD2 (7 bases). This CDR3 contains 13 residues. Germline CDR1 is SGHRS and CDR2 is YFSETQ. Trimming removed 7 bases at V and 3 bases at J, with 14 bases between. The CDR3 is CASGGGQSYEQYF. The CDR3 nucleotides read TGCGCCAGCGGCGGGGGACAAAGCTACGAGCAGTACTTC.

This chain connects TRBV18 to TRBJ2-1, with 16 nucleotides matching TRBD2. Germline V lookup: CDR1 KGHSH, CDR2 LQKENI. The V gene end was trimmed by 0 bases and the J gene end by 7 bases; junction bases not matched to a gene: 0. This CDR3 contains 16 residues. The CDR3 region has the DNA TGTGCCAGCTCACCACCGGGACTAGCGGGGGGGAATGAGCAGTTCTTC. Amino acid sequence: CASSPPGLAGGNEQFF. Full variable domain (rest looked up from reference TRBV18 and TRBJ2-1): NAGVMQNPRHLVRRRGQEARLRCSPMKGHSHVYWYRQLPEEGLKFMVYLQKENIIDESGMPKERFSAEFPKEGPSILRIQQVVRGDSAAYFCASSPPGLAGGNEQFFGPGTRLTVL.

The chain employs TRBV2 and TRBJ1-6; D gene uncertain. CDR1 is SNHLY, CDR2 FYNNEI, per germline. CDR3 length equals 13 residues. V lost 4 bases and J 3 bases, leaving 4 bases between the germline ends. The CDR3 region is CASSANYNSPLHF. In DNA form, the CDR3 reads TGTGCCAGCAGTGCCAACTATAATTCACCCCTCCACTTT.